This TCR beta chain was recorded in a study of CD8+ T cells in alopecia areata. cDNA serving as the sequencing template came from extracted, reverse transcribed RNA. Produced via immunoSEQ multiplex PCR; TCRdb's table is partial and in-frame only. The table shows about 140,000 clones, with about 54% occurring only once. Study results and limitations: Scalp sequencing captures resident alphabeta T cells of normal skin too.

In regard to this clone: The target antigen is unknown.

CD4+ and CD8+ T cells were sorted from PBMCs stained for CD3, CD4 and CD8. CDR3 size: 16 residues. Germline-derived CDR1 and CDR2 are LNHDA and SQIVND (reference sequence). After removal of 5 bases from V and 1 base from J, the junction contained 6 bases not matched to a gene. The source material was CD4+ T cells sorted from blood. V is TRBV19 and J is TRBJ2-2; 8 nucleotides line up with TRBD2. The receptor was isolated from a human donor in good health. CDR3 loop: CASSPLAGRNTGELFF. CDR3 DNA sequence: TGTGCCAGTAGTCCCTTAGCGGGACGGAACACCGGGGAGCTGTTTTTT.